This T cell receptor beta chain was identified in a study of CD8 T cells in Susac syndrome. Germline V CDR1 and CDR2: MNHEY, SVGEGT. CDR3 size: 11 residues. V lost 6 bases, J lost 13 bases, and 6 bases stayed unmatched. RNA totalling roughly 0.5 to 1 ug underwent reverse transcription with random hexamers. TCRdb fed the immunoSEQ multiplex PCR reads into MiXCR, producing one record per CDR3 protein. The sample records under 200,000 distinct CDR3 sequences, roughly 95% being singletons. V usage is TRBV6-2 or TRBV6-3 and J usage is TRBJ2-7, with TRBD2 identical over 10 bases. Input material: CD4+ T cells from PBMCs. The receptor's source is a human donor with Susac syndrome. The DNA of the CDR3 is TGTGCCAGCAGATCTAGCGGGAGTAAATACTTC. As protein: CASRSSGSKYF.